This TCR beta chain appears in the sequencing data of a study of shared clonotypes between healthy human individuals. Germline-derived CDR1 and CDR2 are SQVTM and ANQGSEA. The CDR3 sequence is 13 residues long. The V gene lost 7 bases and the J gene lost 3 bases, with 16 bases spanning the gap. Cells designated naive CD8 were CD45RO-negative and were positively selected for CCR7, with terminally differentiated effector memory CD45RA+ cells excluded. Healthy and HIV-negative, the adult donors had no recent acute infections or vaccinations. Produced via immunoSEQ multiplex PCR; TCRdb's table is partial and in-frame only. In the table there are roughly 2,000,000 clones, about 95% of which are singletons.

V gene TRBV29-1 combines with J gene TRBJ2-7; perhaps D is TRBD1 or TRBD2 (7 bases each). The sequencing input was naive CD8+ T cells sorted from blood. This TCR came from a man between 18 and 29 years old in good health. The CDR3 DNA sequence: TGCAGCGCCCGGGGGGACAGCCACTACGAGCAGTACTTC. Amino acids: CSARGDSHYEQYF.